The 27 T cell receptor beta chains below were found in one sample sequenced in a study of cytotoxic CD8 clonotypes in ibrutinib-treated CLL (dated by TCRdb to the early 2020s). The library was made by the immunoSEQ multiplex PCR assay. Drawn from immuneACCESS, this table holds only the in-frame rearrangements with V and J called that TCRdb kept. Clones are partly lost; checked studies trace under half to an unresolved V gene and leave the rest unexplained. For this sample the table gives about 200,000 clones, of which around 72% were detected only once. Around 15% of the sample lies in the top ten. Explained via the paper, the time point label denotes: 20 to 25 months on ibrutinib. The specimen comprised PBMCs, sampled after 24 months of ibrutinib treatment. The receptor set was obtained from a human donor with chronic lymphocytic leukemia.

V is TRBV29-1 and J is TRBJ1-1; possibly TRBD1 for D (6 bases). The ends were cut back, 8 bases at V and 0 bases at J, with 25 bases in the middle. CDR3 size: 17 residues. Germline CDR1 reads SQVTM; CDR2 reads ANQGSEA. As DNA, the CDR3 is TGCAGCACCCTCGGGGACACCGACCCCAAAATGAACACTGAAGCTTTCTTT. It yields the protein CSTLGDTDPKMNTEAFF.

This sequence joins TRBV6-6 and TRBJ2-1; D is unclear. Trimming pared 2 bases from V and 5 bases from J, leaving 7 bases between. Germline CDR1 MNHNY, CDR2 SVGAGI (reference sequence). The CDR3 consists of 13 residues. The CDR3 loop reads CASSYSNDNEQFF. The CDR3 bases are TGTGCCAGCAGTTACAGTAATGACAATGAGCAGTTCTTC.

The gene calls are TRBV7-2 and TRBJ2-1; possible D gene TRBD2, 5 bases. This CDR3 has 15 residues. CDR1 SGHTA and CDR2 FQGNSA come from the germline V gene. V lost 4 bases to trimming and J lost 0 bases, with 10 bases between them. DNA of the CDR3: TGTGCCAGCAGCTCGGGGAGAAGCTCCTACAATGAGCAGTTCTTC. This encodes CASSSGRSSYNEQFF.

The V and J genes are TRBV4-3 and TRBJ2-3; 7 bases match TRBD2. The V and J ends lost 2 bases and 2 bases, in that order; junction bases with no gene match: 13. Germline CDR1 is LGHNA and CDR2 is YSLEER. This CDR3 contains 18 residues. This chain's CDR3 is CASSQSLSLAEITDTQYF. In DNA form, the CDR3 reads TGCGCCAGCAGCCAAAGCTTGTCCCTAGCGGAAATCACAGATACGCAGTATTTT.

The CDR3 DNA follows: TGTGCCAGCAGCCTAGCAGCGGGAGGCACAGATACGCAGTATTTT. As protein: CASSLAAGGTDTQYF. The rearrangement uses TRBV5-4 and TRBJ2-3; the match to TRBD2 covers 8 bases. Germline loops: CDR1 SGHNT, CDR2 YYREEE (reference sequence). V was pared by 4 bases and J by 1 base, with 5 bases of the junction left unmatched. The length of the CDR3 is 15 residues.

The chain recombines TRBV14 with TRBJ2-2, with a possible D match to TRBD2 (6 bases). V was trimmed by 0 bases and J by 1 base, leaving 12 bases between them. The CDR3 contains 17 residues. The V gene's germline CDR1 is SGHDN and CDR2 FVKESK. For the CDR3, the DNA is TGTGCCAGCAGCCAAGATAAAACTAGCTGGAACACCGGGGAGCTGTTTTTT. The encoded protein is CASSQDKTSWNTGELFF.

A few counts support this clone. This chain uses TRBV30 with TRBJ1-1; D not certain. The CDR3 totals 12 residues. Looked up from germline, CDR1 is GTSNPN and CDR2 is SVGIG (reference sequence). V was trimmed by 0 bases and J by 10 bases, leaving 12 bases between them. The CDR3 DNA reads TGTGCCTGGAGTGTACGCAATCTGGCAGCTTTCTTT. Its protein product is CAWSVRNLAAFF.

This chain uses TRBV9 with TRBJ2-6; D not resolved. CDR1 is SGDLS and CDR2 is YYNGEE in the germline V gene. Trimming shortened V by 6 bases and J by 0 bases, and 10 bases separated the two germline ends. There are 15 residues in the CDR3. The CDR3 region is CASKSRSSGANVLTF. The CDR3 DNA follows: TGTGCCAGCAAATCTAGGAGCTCTGGGGCCAACGTCCTGACTTTC.

The CDR3 is CASSIGTGLIYEQYF. CDR3 DNA: TGTGCCAGTAGTATAGGAACGGGACTAATCTACGAGCAGTACTTC. J is TRBJ2-7 and V is TRBV19; TRBD2 matches 7 bases. The CDR3 sequence is 15 residues long. The ends lost 1 base at V and 3 bases at J; junction bases unmatched: 6. Germline V lookup: CDR1 LNHDA, CDR2 SQIVND (reference sequence).

Details on this clone: At one end the junction does not follow the germline gene, possibly because of a read error. This chain connects TRBV6-5 to TRBJ2-2; TRBD1 matches 7 bases. Per germline, CDR1 MNHEY and CDR2 SVGAGI. The CDR3 consists of 16 residues. The DNA for the CDR3 is TGTGCCAGCACTTACTTACGGACAGGATGGACCGGGGAGCTGTTTTTT. This sequence encodes CASTYLRTGWTGELFF.

V and J are TRBV9 and TRBJ1-3; TRBD1 might be the D (5 bases). V was pared by 0 bases and J by 0 bases, with 7 bases between. Germline V gives CDR1 SGDLS, CDR2 YYNGEE. CDR3 length equals 15 residues. The CDR3 here is CASSVGQSSGNTIYF. In DNA, the CDR3 is TGTGCCAGCAGCGTAGGACAGAGCTCTGGAAACACCATATATTTT. Together with reference TRBV9 and TRBJ1-3, the CDR3 gives the full variable domain: DSGVTQTPKHLITATGQRVTLRCSPRSGDLSVYWYQQSLDQGLQFLIQYYNGEERAKGNILERFSAQQFPDLHSELNLSSLELGDSALYFCASSVGQSSGNTIYFGEGSWLTVV.

The chain uses TRBV5-8 and TRBJ2-7, with D maybe TRBD2 (6 bases). Germline V gives CDR1 SGHTS, CDR2 YDEGEE. CDR3 length equals 14 residues. V lost 5 bases to trimming and J lost 3 bases, with 15 bases between them. CDR3 coding DNA: TGTGCCAGCAGTATAACCGGGACTTACTACGAGCAGTACTTC. Amino acid sequence: CASSITGTYYEQYF.

The chain uses TRBV5-5 and TRBJ2-7, with D perhaps TRBD2 (5 bases). This CDR3 comprises 15 residues. Trimming removed 2 bases from V and 7 bases from J, with 19 bases in between. The germline gives CDR1 SGHKS, CDR2 YYEKEE (reference sequence). The CDR3 DNA follows: TGTGCCAGCAGCTTTATTTTCGGACTCTCGTGGGAGCAGTACTTC. It translates to CASSFIFGLSWEQYF.

The chain links TRBV18 to TRBJ2-7, with D perhaps matching TRBD1 or TRBD2 (5 bases each). V lost 2 bases to trimming and J lost 0 bases, with 11 bases between them. The V gene's germline CDR1 is KGHSH and CDR2 LQKENI. The CDR3 covers 15 residues. The CDR3 DNA sequence: TGTGCCAGCTCACCAGTGACCGGGGCCTCCTACGAGCAGTACTTC. Residues: CASSPVTGASYEQYF.

The chain is built from TRBV18 and TRBJ2-5, with 8 bases matching TRBD2. The germline gives CDR1 KGHSH, CDR2 LQKENI. V gave up 10 bases and J gave up 7 bases; unmatched junction bases: 14. This CDR3 contains 14 residues. CDR3 protein: CATSDGGADGTQYF. CDR3 coding DNA: TGTGCCACCTCCGACGGGGGGGCTGATGGGACCCAGTACTTC.

This chain uses TRBV6-4 with TRBJ2-2; possibly TRBD1 for D (6 bases). V was cut by 6 bases and J by 6 bases, with 11 bases left in between. This CDR3 is built from 13 residues. The V gene's germline CDR1 is MRHNA and CDR2 SNTAGT. Written as DNA, the CDR3 is TGTGCCAGCAGACCCGAGGGGGCCGGGGAGCTGTTTTTT. Translated, it gives CASRPEGAGELFF.

The rearrangement links TRBV7-9 to TRBJ2-5, with D perhaps TRBD1 (5 bases). V gave up 4 bases and J gave up 5 bases, with 11 bases separating them. The germline V gene encodes CDR1 SEHNR and CDR2 FQNEAQ (reference sequence). This CDR3 comprises 13 residues. The CDR3 reads CASSWGLGETQYF. CDR3 nucleotide sequence: TGTGCCAGCAGCTGGGGCCTTGGGGAGACCCAGTACTTC.

The CDR3 region is CASSQDRGFSEKLFF. The CDR3, as DNA: TGCGCCAGCAGCCAAGATCGAGGGTTTTCGGAAAAACTGTTTTTT. This chain connects TRBV4-1 to TRBJ1-4; D gene unclear. The CDR3 runs to 15 residues. V was trimmed by 0 bases and J by 8 bases, leaving 13 bases between them. Looked up from germline, CDR1 is MGHRA and CDR2 is YSYEKL.

V gene TRBV5-1 combines with J gene TRBJ2-7, with 14 nucleotides matching TRBD2. V trimming: 3 bases; J trimming: 5 bases; junction bases outside the gene matches: 1. The germline gives CDR1 SGHRS, CDR2 YFSETQ. This CDR3 is built from 14 residues. The CDR3 nucleotides read TGCGCCAGCAGCTGGGGACTAGCGGGAGACGAGCAGTACTTC. The encoded protein is CASSWGLAGDEQYF. Variable domain in full (rest from reference TRBV5-1 and TRBJ2-7): KAGVTQTPRYLIKTRGQQVTLSCSPISGHRSVSWYQQTPGQGLQFLFEYFSETQRNKGNFPGRFSGRQFSNSRSEMNVSTLELGDSALYLCASSWGLAGDEQYFGPGTRLTVT.

This clone has just one count. The chain couples TRBV4-3 to TRBJ2-7; TRBD2 matches at 10 bases. This CDR3 has 15 residues. In germline, CDR1 is LGHNA, CDR2 YSLEER. V lost 5 bases to trimming and J lost 4 bases; unmatched junction nucleotides: 8. CDR3 amino acids: CASSEGLAVGYEQYF. The CDR3 coding sequence is TGCGCCAGCAGCGAAGGACTAGCGGTTGGGTACGAGCAGTACTTC.

This clone has only a few counts. The genes are TRBV19 and TRBJ1-5; 9 bases match TRBD1. The CDR3 is 15 amino acids. In germline, CDR1 is LNHDA, CDR2 SQIVND (reference sequence). Trimming removed 3 bases from V and 7 bases from J; junction bases left unmatched: 7. Here the CDR3 reads CASSMTGQGRQPQHF. DNA of the CDR3: TGTGCCAGTAGTATGACGGGACAGGGTCGGCAGCCCCAGCATTTT.

The chain joins TRBV2 to TRBJ1-2; tentative D call: TRBD1 (5 bases). The CDR3 is made up of 15 amino acids. The V gene lost 1 base and the J gene lost 2 bases, with 11 bases spanning the gap. Germline V CDR1 and CDR2: SNHLY, FYNNEI. The CDR3 loop is CASSEGGEGNYGYTF. In nucleotides, the CDR3 is TGTGCCAGCAGTGAAGGGGGGGAGGGAAACTATGGCTACACCTTC.

The chain carries TRBV10-3 and TRBJ2-1, with 14 bases lining up with TRBD2. Germline CDR1 ENHRY, CDR2 SYGVKD. Trimming removed 0 bases from V and 9 bases from J; junction bases left unmatched: 1. There are 15 residues in the CDR3. CDR3 protein: CAISESTSGRVEQFF. In DNA form, the CDR3 reads TGTGCCATCAGTGAGTCGACTAGCGGGAGGGTTGAGCAGTTCTTC.

This clone showed up just a few times. V usage is TRBV27 and J usage is TRBJ2-1; 13 nucleotides align to TRBD2. Germline V gives CDR1 MNHEY, CDR2 SMNVEV (reference sequence). The V and J ends lost 2 bases and 4 bases, in that order; junction bases with no gene match: 14. This CDR3 is 20 amino acids long. CDR3 in DNA: TGTGCCAGCAGTTTACGAGCCCCTGGACTAGCGGGAGTTCCTTACAATGAGCAGTTCTTC. Protein product: CASSLRAPGLAGVPYNEQFF.

V is TRBV18 and J is TRBJ2-7; 8 nucleotides align to TRBD2. J was trimmed by 7 bases and V by 2 bases; bases with no gene match: 7. CDR1 and CDR2 from the germline V gene are KGHSH and LQKENI. The CDR3 loop spans 14 amino acids. CDR3 in amino acids: CASSPGRGRLEQYF. CDR3 sequence (DNA): TGTGCCAGCTCACCAGGTCGCGGGAGGCTTGAGCAGTACTTC.

The chain couples TRBV9 to TRBJ2-1; 12 bases align to TRBD2. In germline, CDR1 is SGDLS, CDR2 YYNGEE. V was pared by 3 bases and J by 8 bases, with 12 bases of the junction left unmatched. CDR3 size: 17 residues. The chain's CDR3 is CASSARTTSGRYHEQFF. CDR3 coding DNA: TGTGCCAGCAGCGCCCGAACGACTAGCGGGAGATATCATGAGCAGTTCTTC.

The chain joins TRBV5-1 to TRBJ2-3; TRBD1 agrees at 8 bases. The CDR3 length is 17 residues. Germline V CDR1 and CDR2: SGHRS, YFSETQ. V trimming: 0 bases; J trimming: 2 bases; junction bases outside the gene matches: 8. The CDR3 reads CASSLGQQGGYTDTQYF. The CDR3 coding sequence is TGCGCCAGCAGCTTGGGCCAACAGGGGGGATACACAGATACGCAGTATTTT.